One sample yielded the 30 T cell receptor beta chains listed below, sequenced in a study of cytomegalovirus exposure and HLA in healthy donors. It was with 60 Vbeta and 13 Jbeta primers that the PCR ran. The method was immunoSEQ multiplex PCR; TCRdb's version includes in-frame clones alone and lacks a portion of them. The repertoire table contains around 140,000 clones. Material: PBMCs. Receptors originate from a woman in her 40s in good health and CMV-seropositive.

The rearrangement uses TRBV7-9 and TRBJ1-2; D remains ambiguous. This CDR3 has 13 residues. V gave up 6 bases and J gave up 4 bases, with 12 bases separating them. Germline V CDR1 and CDR2: SEHNR, FQNEAQ (reference sequence). In DNA, the CDR3 is TGTGCCAGCAGTCATGGCCACGCCTATGGCTACACCTTC. Its protein product is CASSHGHAYGYTF. The variable domain in full, completed from reference TRBV7-9 and TRBJ1-2, reads DTGVSQNPRHKITKRGQNVTFRCDPISEHNRLYWYRQTLGQGPEFLTYFQNEAQLEKSRLLSDRFSAERPKGSFSTLEIQRTEQGDSAMYLCASSHGHAYGYTFGSGTRLTVV.

The chain couples TRBV4-3 to TRBJ2-1; 11 positions agree with TRBD1. The CDR3 contains 15 residues. Trimming at V came to 4 bases and at J to 9 bases, leaving 8 bases not matched to a gene. Per the germline V gene, CDR1 is LGHNA and CDR2 is YSLEER. CDR3 coding DNA: TGCGCCAGCAGCCGCGCTAGGACAGGGGGCAGTGAGCAGTTCTTC. Protein sequence: CASSRARTGGSEQFF.

The chain combines TRBV7-3 with TRBJ2-1; 14 positions agree with TRBD2. The CDR3 totals 15 residues. Germline assignment: CDR1 SGHTA and CDR2 FQGTGA. V dropped 5 bases and J dropped 8; count of bases not matched to a gene: 5. CDR3 residues: CASSRTSGRLDEQFF. The CDR3 nucleotides are TGTGCCAGCAGCCGGACTAGCGGGAGGCTGGATGAGCAGTTCTTC.

The genes are TRBV30 and TRBJ1-2; D perhaps matches TRBD1 (6 bases). V was shortened by 0 bases and J by 8 bases, with 10 bases between the two germline ends. CDR1 is GTSNPN and CDR2 is SVGIG in the germline V gene (reference sequence). This CDR3 comprises 12 residues. As DNA, the CDR3 is TGTGCCTGGAGTGTACAGGGAGTAGGCTACACCTTC. This encodes CAWSVQGVGYTF.

The chain links TRBV4-3 to TRBJ2-1, with D possibly matching TRBD2 (7 bases). Trimming stripped 0 bases from V and 5 bases from J, with 17 bases between. CDR3 size: 17 residues. Germline-derived CDR1 and CDR2 are LGHNA and YSLEER. CDR3 DNA sequence: TGCGCCAGCAGCCAAGACAGGGGCCCGGGACTAAACAATGAGCAGTTCTTC. It translates to CASSQDRGPGLNNEQFF.

The J gene is TRBJ1-2, the V gene TRBV7-8; D remains ambiguous. Trimming stripped 1 base from V and 8 bases from J, with 11 bases between. CDR1 and CDR2 (germline): SGHVS, FQNEAQ. The CDR3 extends over 13 amino acids. The CDR3, as DNA: TGTGCCAGCAGCTTAGGAACAGAGATGGGCTACACCTTC. Protein sequence: CASSLGTEMGYTF.

This chain joins TRBV9 and TRBJ2-7, with TRBD2 matching over 9 bases. Germline CDR1 and CDR2: SGDLS and YYNGEE. With V trimmed by 2 bases and J by 6 bases, 3 bases remained unmatched. This CDR3 comprises 13 residues. CDR3: CASSVWREGEQYF. CDR3 coding DNA: TGTGCCAGCAGCGTTTGGCGGGAGGGCGAGCAGTACTTC.

The chain links TRBV6-6 to TRBJ2-5; D ambiguous. Germline loops: CDR1 MNHNY, CDR2 SVGAGI (reference sequence). The germline V and J ends were trimmed by 6 bases and 0 bases, with 11 bases remaining between them. The CDR3 is 14 amino acids. CDR3 in DNA: TGTGCCAGCAGCGAATACTCGTACCAAGAGACCCAGTACTTC. Its translation is CASSEYSYQETQYF.

The genes are TRBV2 and TRBJ2-1, with 13 bases matching TRBD2. Trimming cost V 6 bases and J 9 bases; bases outside gene matches: 8. Looked up from germline, CDR1 is SNHLY and CDR2 is FYNNEI. The CDR3 runs to 15 residues. CDR3 nucleotide sequence: TGTGCCAGCAGCTGGACTAGCGGGAGAGTTGGTGAGCAGTTCTTC. Translated, it gives CASSWTSGRVGEQFF.

This chain connects TRBV28 to TRBJ2-7, with 11 bases aligning to TRBD1. From germline, CDR1 is MDHEN and CDR2 SYDVKM. V shed 5 bases and J 4 bases; nucleotides not matched to a gene: 4. The CDR3 spans 14 residues. This chain's CDR3 is CASSPGQGAYEQYF. In DNA, the CDR3 is TGTGCCAGCAGTCCCGGACAGGGGGCTTACGAGCAGTACTTC.

The chain couples TRBV6-1 to TRBJ2-1; D is perhaps TRBD2 (6 bases). The CDR3 has 14 residues. CDR1 and CDR2 (germline): MNHNS, SASEGT. V was cut by 5 bases and J by 8 bases, with 16 bases left in between. The CDR3 is CASSRETREYEQFF. CDR3 DNA: TGTGCCAGCAGTAGAGAGACTAGAGAATATGAGCAGTTCTTC.

V is TRBV19 and J is TRBJ2-7, with TRBD1 identical over 9 bases. The CDR3 runs to 15 residues. J was trimmed by 3 bases and V by 6 bases; bases with no gene match: 9. The germline V gene has CDR1 LNHDA and CDR2 SQIVND (reference sequence). The CDR3 region is CASRAGTGPYYEQYF. The CDR3, as DNA: TGTGCCAGTAGGGCCGGGACAGGGCCATACTACGAGCAGTACTTC.

The chain employs TRBV19 and TRBJ1-1; 7 bases are a match to TRBD1. V was clipped by 6 bases and J by 11 bases; unmatched bases: 12. Germline loops: CDR1 LNHDA, CDR2 SQIVND (reference sequence). The CDR3 consists of 13 residues. CDR3 nucleotides: TGTGCCAGTAGCAACGACAGGGAGCTTCCCGCTTTCTTT. Its protein product is CASSNDRELPAFF.

This chain uses TRBV11-2 with TRBJ2-7; tentative D call: TRBD2 (6 bases). Germline V gene lookup returns CDR1 SGHAT and CDR2 FQNNGV. The germline V and J ends were trimmed by 4 bases and 3 bases, with 16 bases remaining between them. The CDR3 totals 15 residues. The CDR3 reads CASSWRVGRGYEQYF. In nucleotides, the CDR3 is TGTGCCAGCAGCTGGCGGGTTGGGCGGGGCTACGAGCAGTACTTC.

The chain links TRBV27 to TRBJ2-1; 11 nucleotides match TRBD1. Germline CDR1 and CDR2: MNHEY and SMNVEV (reference sequence). Losses at the gene ends were 5 bases for V and 6 bases for J; bases not matched to a gene: 9. This CDR3 is built from 16 residues. CDR3: CASSLFRTGGFNEQFF. CDR3 DNA: TGTGCCAGCAGTCTATTCCGGACAGGGGGCTTCAATGAGCAGTTCTTC.

The CDR3 DNA is TGTGCCAGCAGTTTACTGGGACTAGCGGGAGGTCATAAGGATGAGCAGTTCTTC. Amino acids: CASSLLGLAGGHKDEQFF. This chain joins TRBV27 and TRBJ2-1, with 15 bases fitting TRBD2. The V gene's germline CDR1 is MNHEY and CDR2 SMNVEV (reference sequence). The junction had 10 bases not matched to a gene; V was cut back by 2 bases and J by 8 bases. This CDR3 is 18 amino acids long.

The V and J genes are TRBV27 and TRBJ2-3; 7 bases are shared with TRBD2. The germline gives CDR1 MNHEY, CDR2 SMNVEV (reference sequence). V was pared by 4 bases and J by 0 bases, with 10 bases of the junction left unmatched. This CDR3 region has 17 residues. The CDR3 DNA reads as TGTGCCAGCAGTTCTCCGGGACTAACAACTAGCACAGATACGCAGTATTTT. Translated: CASSSPGLTTSTDTQYF.

This chain joins TRBV6-4 and TRBJ1-4; D unresolved. The CDR3 has 19 residues. Trimming cost V 8 bases and J 3 bases, with 28 bases left between them. The germline CDR1 and CDR2 sequences are MRHNA and SNTAGT. CDR3 DNA: TGTGCCAGCTCAGTGACGGCCTCTACGGGGATCGGAGCTAATGAAAAACTGTTTTTT. Its protein product is CASSVTASTGIGANEKLFF.

J is TRBJ2-3 and V is TRBV6-4; TRBD2 matches 7 bases. The germline CDR1 and CDR2 sequences are MRHNA and SNTAGT. The length of the CDR3 is 14 residues. V shed 4 bases, J shed 4 bases, and the junction held 5 bases outside the gene matches. CDR3 residues: CASSGGSGADTQYF. The CDR3 nucleotides are TGTGCCAGCAGTGGCGGGAGCGGCGCAGATACGCAGTATTTT.

The J gene is TRBJ2-3, the V gene TRBV4-3, with D possibly matching TRBD2 (5 bases). The CDR3 sequence is 16 residues long. V shed 0 bases and J shed 2 bases, with 12 bases lying between them. Looked up from germline, CDR1 is LGHNA and CDR2 is YSLEER. This CDR3 is CASSQEAGPPTDTQYF. The DNA of the CDR3 is TGCGCCAGCAGCCAAGAGGCGGGCCCACCCACAGATACGCAGTATTTT.

The chain has TRBV19 and TRBJ2-1, with 12 bases aligning to TRBD2. The CDR3 totals 16 residues. The germline V gene has CDR1 LNHDA and CDR2 SQIVND (reference sequence). After removal of 5 bases from V and 7 bases from J, the junction contained 9 bases not matched to a gene. This CDR3 is CASSPRLAGVSNEQFF. As DNA, the CDR3 is TGTGCCAGTAGTCCGAGACTAGCGGGAGTAAGTAATGAGCAGTTCTTC.

The V gene is TRBV7-3, the J gene TRBJ1-2; 7 bases align to TRBD1. The CDR3 contains 13 residues. Germline V lookup: CDR1 SGHTA, CDR2 FQGTGA. With V trimmed by 5 bases and J by 2 bases, 2 bases remained unmatched. The CDR3 DNA follows: TGTGCCAGCAGCCAGACAGGGAACTATGGCTACACCTTC. This translates into CASSQTGNYGYTF.

This chain links TRBV4-1 with TRBJ2-5; D may be TRBD1 (7 bases). From germline, CDR1 is MGHRA and CDR2 YSYEKL. The CDR3 contains 15 residues. The V gene lost 4 bases and the J gene lost 4 bases, with 16 bases spanning the gap. The CDR3 protein is CASSLLDREAETQYF. CDR3 DNA: TGCGCCAGCAGCCTCCTCGACAGGGAGGCAGAGACCCAGTACTTC.

The chain carries TRBV9 and TRBJ2-3, with D perhaps matching TRBD2 (5 bases). The CDR3 has 15 amino acids. The germline V gene encodes CDR1 SGDLS and CDR2 YYNGEE. Trimming removed 0 bases at V and 2 bases at J, with 10 bases between. CDR3 protein: CASSVEGADTDTQYF. The CDR3 DNA follows: TGTGCCAGCAGCGTAGAGGGAGCGGACACAGATACGCAGTATTTT.

The genes are TRBV6-5 and TRBJ2-1; D possibly corresponds to TRBD2 (6 bases). V was pared by 6 bases and J by 4 bases, with 13 bases between. The CDR3 is 14 residues long. CDR1 and CDR2 (germline): MNHEY, SVGAGI. CDR3 in amino acids: CASRNRDLYNEQFF. DNA of the CDR3: TGTGCCAGCAGAAACCGGGACTTGTACAATGAGCAGTTCTTC.

The V call is TRBV5-1, the J call TRBJ2-1, with 14 nucleotides matching TRBD2. The CDR3 loop spans 18 amino acids. After removal of 4 bases from V and 1 base from J, the junction contained 7 bases not matched to a gene. Germline loops: CDR1 SGHRS, CDR2 YFSETQ. The CDR3 coding sequence is TGCGCCAGCAGCATAGGACTAGCGGGAGGCCTTTCCTACAATGAGCAGTTCTTC. Protein: CASSIGLAGGLSYNEQFF.

J is TRBJ1-1 and V is TRBV29-1; the D is unclear. CDR3 length equals 13 residues. V gave up 6 bases and J gave up 4 bases, with 15 bases separating them. Per germline, CDR1 SQVTM and CDR2 ANQGSEA. The CDR3 DNA follows: TGCAGCGTCCTCTACTCTTTGAGCACTGAAGCTTTCTTT. Translating gives CSVLYSLSTEAFF. The full variable domain, rest sourced from reference TRBV29-1 and TRBJ1-1, is SAVISQKPSRDICQRGTSLTIQCQVDSQVTMMFWYRQQPGQSLTLIATANQGSEATYESGFVIDKFPISRPNLTFSTLTVSNMSPEDSSIYLCSVLYSLSTEAFFGQGTRLTVV.

This rearrangement joins TRBV5-6 to TRBJ2-5; the D gene is possibly TRBD2 (6 bases). The DNA end is a closer match to TRBJ2-7, so the J assignment may be wrong. The germline CDR1 and CDR2 sequences are SGHDT and YYEEEE. This CDR3 region has 13 residues. CDR3 DNA sequence: TGTGCCAGCAGTCTCGGGGGTGGGTACGAGCAGTACTTC. Its protein product is CASSLGGGYEQYF.

V gene TRBV9 combines with J gene TRBJ2-3; the D gene is possibly TRBD1 (6 bases). This CDR3 spans 14 amino acids. With 6 bases removed from V and 3 bases from J, the gap between germline ends came to 14 bases. Germline CDR1 is SGDLS and CDR2 is YYNGEE. CDR3 bases: TGTGCCAGCACCCCGAACAGGGCAACAGATACGCAGTATTTT. Protein: CASTPNRATDTQYF.

The V call is TRBV6-6, the J call TRBJ2-3; 7 nucleotides line up with TRBD1. Germline V gene data show CDR1 as MNHNY and CDR2 as SVGAGI (reference sequence). There are 15 residues in the CDR3. V shed 6 bases and J 4 bases; nucleotides not matched to a gene: 10. CDR3 region: CASSQHRTGPDTQYF. The DNA of the CDR3 is TGTGCCAGCAGCCAACACAGGACAGGCCCAGATACGCAGTATTTT.